These 3 T cell receptor beta chains share one sample of origin, sequenced in a study of graft-versus-host responses after intestinal transplantation. Produced via immunoSEQ multiplex PCR; TCRdb's table is partial and in-frame only. The data hold roughly 20,000 clones, with around three quarters observed a single time. Lymphocytes from graft epithelium and lamina propria were isolated. Source: ileum tissue, taken roughly 21 days after intestinal transplant. These receptors were taken from a human patient who received an intestinal transplant, so some T cells may come from the graft donor.

V usage is TRBV30 and J usage is TRBJ1-1; a weak D match, TRBD1 (6 bases). The CDR3 is 14 residues long. Trimming left V 7 bases short and J 6 bases short, with 21 bases between. CDR1 and CDR2 (germline): GTSNPN, SVGIG (reference sequence). Here the CDR3 DNA reads TGTGCCTCGGACCTGGGACACGTACCCCCTGAAGCTTTCTTT. Translated, it gives CASDLGHVPPEAFF. The full variable domain, its missing parts supplied by reference TRBV30 and TRBJ1-1, is SQTIHQWPATLVQPVGSPLSLECTVEGTSNPNLYWYRQAAGRGLQLLFYSVGIGQISSEVPQNLSASRPQDRQFILSSKKLLLSDSGFYLCASDLGHVPPEAFFGQGTRLTVV.

The V call is TRBV25-1, the J call TRBJ1-2; unclear D gene. The CDR3 extends over 14 amino acids. V gave up 3 bases and J gave up 7 bases, with 15 bases separating them. Germline V CDR1 and CDR2: MGHDK, SYGVNS. This CDR3 is CASSDRSLFGGYTF. The CDR3 DNA follows: TGTGCCAGCAGTGACAGGTCTCTGTTCGGTGGCTACACCTTC.

The chain recombines TRBV7-6 with TRBJ1-2; unclear D gene. The germline gives CDR1 SGHVS, CDR2 FNYEAQ. The CDR3 consists of 12 residues. V was clipped by 1 base and J by 9 bases, with 9 bases between them. CDR3 nucleotides: TGTGCCAGCAGCTTAGGTCGGGGAAGCTACACCTTC. This gives the protein CASSLGRGSYTF.